The clone carrying this T cell receptor beta chain appeared a single time. The data were taken from a study of cytomegalovirus exposure and HLA in healthy donors. After removal of 0 bases from V and 1 base from J, the junction contained 11 bases not matched to a gene. CDR1 SGHRS and CDR2 YFSETQ come from the germline V gene. The CDR3 consists of 18 residues. Profiled with immunoSEQ multiplex PCR; TCRdb holds only in-frame clones, not every one. Among under 250,000 clones listed, around 86% were seen once. Specimen: PBMCs. The receptor was derived from a woman aged 18-30 years in good health and CMV-seropositive. This sequence joins TRBV5-1 and TRBJ2-3; the match to TRBD1 covers 7 bases. DNA for the CDR3: TGCGCCAGCAGCTTGGTGTCAGGGGGTGGTGGAGGCACAGATACGCAGTATTTT. Protein: CASSLVSGGGGGTDTQYF.